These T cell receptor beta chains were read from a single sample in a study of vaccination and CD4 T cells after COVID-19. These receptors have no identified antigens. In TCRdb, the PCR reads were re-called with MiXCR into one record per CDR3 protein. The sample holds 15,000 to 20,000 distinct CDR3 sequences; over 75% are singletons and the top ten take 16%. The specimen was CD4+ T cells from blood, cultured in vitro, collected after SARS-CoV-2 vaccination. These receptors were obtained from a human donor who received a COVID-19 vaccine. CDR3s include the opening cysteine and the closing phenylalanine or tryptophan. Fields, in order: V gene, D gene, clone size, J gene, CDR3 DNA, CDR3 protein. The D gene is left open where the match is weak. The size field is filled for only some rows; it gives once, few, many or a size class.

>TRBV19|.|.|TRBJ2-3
TGTGCCAGTAGTATCGCAGGAACAGATACGCAGTATTTT
CASSIAGTDTQYF
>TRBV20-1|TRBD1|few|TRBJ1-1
TGCAGTGCTTCACCGACAGGGGGGGGCACTGAAGCTTTCTTT
CSASPTGGGTEAFF
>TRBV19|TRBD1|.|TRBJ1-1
TGTGCCAGTAGTCGACAGGGGGATCGGAACACTGAAGCTTTCTTT
CASSRQGDRNTEAFF
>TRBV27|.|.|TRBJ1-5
TGTGCCAGCAGTTTACGGGCAGATGGGATCGGCAATCAGCCCCAGCATTTT
CASSLRADGIGNQPQHF
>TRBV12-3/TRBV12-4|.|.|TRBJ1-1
TGTGCCAGCAGTTTAGGGTTTGAAGCTTTCTTT
CASSLGFEAFF
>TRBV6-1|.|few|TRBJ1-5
TGTGCCAGCAGGGACAGCAATCAGCCCCAGCATTTT
CASRDSNQPQHF
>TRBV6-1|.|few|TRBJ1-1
TGTGCCAGCAGGGGTCCGAACACTGAAGCTTTCTTT
CASRGPNTEAFF
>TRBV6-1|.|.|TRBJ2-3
TGTGCCAGCAGTGAAGATGATAGGCAATTCACGCAGTATTTT
CASSEDDRQFTQYF
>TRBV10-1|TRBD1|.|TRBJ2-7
TGCGCCAGCAGTGGGACAGGGGGCGATCTCCCTCCCTACGAGCAGTACTTC
CASSGTGGDLPPYEQYF
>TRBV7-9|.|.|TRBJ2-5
TGTGCCAGCAGCTTAGGGTCGTACCAAGAGACCCAGTACTTC
CASSLGSYQETQYF
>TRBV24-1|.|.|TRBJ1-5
TGTGCCACCAGTGGGACTCCAAACAATCAGCCCCAGCATTTT
CATSGTPNNQPQHF
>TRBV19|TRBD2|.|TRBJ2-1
TGTGCCAGCCGGATCCTAGCGGGGGGGCCGGGGGGTGAGCAGTTCTTC
CASRILAGGPGGEQFF
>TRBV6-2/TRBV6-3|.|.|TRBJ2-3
TGTGCCAGCAGTTTGGGGAATACGCAGTATTTT
CASSLGNTQYF
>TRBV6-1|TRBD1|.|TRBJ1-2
TGTGCCATTCCGGACCGCAGGGGGGACTATGGCTACACCTTC
CAIPDRRGDYGYTF
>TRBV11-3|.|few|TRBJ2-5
TGTGCCAGCAGTCGAGGCGAGTTGGAGACCCAGTACTTC
CASSRGELETQYF
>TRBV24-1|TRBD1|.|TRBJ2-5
TGTGCCACCAGTGTGGGGACAGGGCATGTAGAGACCCAGTACTTC
CATSVGTGHVETQYF
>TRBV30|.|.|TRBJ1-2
TGTGCCTGGAGGGAGCAGGGGAGATATGGCTACACCTTC
CAWREQGRYGYTF
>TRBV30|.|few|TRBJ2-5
TGTGCCTGGATTAGGGGGAAGACCCAGTACTTC
CAWIRGKTQYF
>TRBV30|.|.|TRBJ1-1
TGTGCCTGGAACCAACACCGCCTAAGTCGCACTGAAGCTTTCTTT
CAWNQHRLSRTEAFF
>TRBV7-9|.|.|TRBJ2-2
TGTGCCAGCAGCTTCGGGGGTTACACCGGGGAGCTGTTTTTT
CASSFGGYTGELFF
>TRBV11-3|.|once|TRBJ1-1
TGTGCCAGCAGCTCCGATACATACACTGAAGCTTTCTTT
CASSSDTYTEAFF
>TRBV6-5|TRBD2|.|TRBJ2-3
TGTGCCAGCAGTTACTCCGGACTAGCGGCCACAGATACGCAGTATTTT
CASSYSGLAATDTQYF
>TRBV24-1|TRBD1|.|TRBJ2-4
TGTGCCACCAGTGATTCGGGGACAGGGGATCAAAACATTCAGTACTTC
CATSDSGTGDQNIQYF
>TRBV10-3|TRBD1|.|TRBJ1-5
TGTGCCATCAGTGACAGGGGGTACGGTCAGCCCCAGCATTTT
CAISDRGYGQPQHF
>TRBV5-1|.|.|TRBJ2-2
TGCGCCAGCAGCTTGGGTCCGGGCGCCACCGGGGAGCTGTTTTTT
CASSLGPGATGELFF
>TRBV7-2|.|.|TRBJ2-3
TGTGCCAGCAGCACGGGGGCTAGCACAGATACGCAGTATTTT
CASSTGASTDTQYF
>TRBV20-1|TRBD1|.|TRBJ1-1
TGCAGTGCTAGACAGGGGGGAAAAGGTGAAGCTTTCTTT
CSARQGGKGEAFF
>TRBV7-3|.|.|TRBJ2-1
TGTGCCAGCAGCTTTTCAGGCGGGGCGGACTACAATGAGCAGTTCTTC
CASSFSGGADYNEQFF
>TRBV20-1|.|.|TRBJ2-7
TGCAGTGCTAGAGAGGGGGGATACGAGCAGTACTTC
CSAREGGYEQYF
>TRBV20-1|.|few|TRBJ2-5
TGCAGTGCTGAATCCAGGGAGGAGACCCAGTACTTC
CSAESREETQYF
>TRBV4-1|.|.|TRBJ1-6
TGCGCCAGCAGCCAAGAACGGGGGGCTAGTAATTCACCCCTCCACTTT
CASSQERGASNSPLHF
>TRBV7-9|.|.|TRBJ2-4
TGTGCCAGCAGCTTAGGGGCAGGTCTAGCCAAAAACATTCAGTACTTC
CASSLGAGLAKNIQYF